This TCR beta chain was captured in a study of T cells in Graves' hyperthyroidism and ophthalmopathy. Diagnosis of hyperthyroidism was new in patients aged 18 to 65, and its duration was under 2 months. Amplification of TCR beta CDR3 regions was performed using RNA transcripts as template. TCR CDR3 underwent first-round RT-PCR with the HTBI primer set. TCRdb reprocessed the multiplex PCR reads with MiXCR, giving one entry per CDR3 protein. The table records hundreds of thousands of distinct CDR3 sequences, 14% of them present only once. V dropped 6 bases and J dropped 0; count of bases not matched to a gene: 17. The V gene's germline CDR1 is SGHKS and CDR2 YYEKEE (reference sequence). The CDR3 is made up of 18 amino acids. This clonotype was observed many times. Its antigen is unidentified. Overall study findings and caveats: Among thyroid clonotypes expanded above 0.001, most also appeared in blood. Progression to ophthalmopathy was predicted a median of 6.5 months early.

This chain uses TRBV5-5 with TRBJ2-7, with TRBD2 identical over 8 bases. The receptor was isolated from a woman aged 18-29 years with Graves' hyperthyroidism. The material sequenced was blood. CDR3 nucleotides: TGTGCCAGCAACCCCCGACCTCCGACGGGGGGGAGCTCCTACGAGCAGTACTTC. It codes for CASNPRPPTGGSSYEQYF.